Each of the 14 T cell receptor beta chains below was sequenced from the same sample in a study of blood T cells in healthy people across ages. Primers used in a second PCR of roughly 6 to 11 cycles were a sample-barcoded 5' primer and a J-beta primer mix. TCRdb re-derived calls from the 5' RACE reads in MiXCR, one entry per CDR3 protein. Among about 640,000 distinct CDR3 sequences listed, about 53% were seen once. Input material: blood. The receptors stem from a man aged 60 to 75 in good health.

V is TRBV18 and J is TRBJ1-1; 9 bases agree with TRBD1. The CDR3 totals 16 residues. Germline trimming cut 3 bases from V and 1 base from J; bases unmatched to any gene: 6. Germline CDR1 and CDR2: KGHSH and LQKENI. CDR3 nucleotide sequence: TGTGCCAGCTCACCCTACAGGGGGCTGAGGAACACTGAAGCTTTCTTT. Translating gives CASSPYRGLRNTEAFF.

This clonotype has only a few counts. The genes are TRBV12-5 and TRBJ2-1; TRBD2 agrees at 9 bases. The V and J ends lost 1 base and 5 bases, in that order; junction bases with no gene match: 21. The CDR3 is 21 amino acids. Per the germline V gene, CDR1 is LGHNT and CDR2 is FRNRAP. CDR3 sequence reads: CASGLGPLPLAGGRRDNEQFF. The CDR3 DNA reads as TGTGCTAGTGGTTTGGGTCCCCTCCCTTTGGCGGGGGGGCGCCGGGACAATGAGCAGTTCTTC.

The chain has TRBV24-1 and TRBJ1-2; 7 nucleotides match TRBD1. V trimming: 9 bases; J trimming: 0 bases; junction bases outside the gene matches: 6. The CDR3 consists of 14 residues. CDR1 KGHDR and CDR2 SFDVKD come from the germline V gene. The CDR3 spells CATQGQPPNYGYTF. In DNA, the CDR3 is TGTGCCACCCAGGGACAGCCTCCTAACTATGGCTACACCTTC.

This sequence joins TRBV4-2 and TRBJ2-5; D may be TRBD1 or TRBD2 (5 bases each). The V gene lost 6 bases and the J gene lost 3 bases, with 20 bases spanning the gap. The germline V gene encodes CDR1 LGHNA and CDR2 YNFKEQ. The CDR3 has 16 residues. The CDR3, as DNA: TGTGCCAGCAGACCCGGGACCATGGACTTGAAAGAGACCCAGTACTTC. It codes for CASRPGTMDLKETQYF.

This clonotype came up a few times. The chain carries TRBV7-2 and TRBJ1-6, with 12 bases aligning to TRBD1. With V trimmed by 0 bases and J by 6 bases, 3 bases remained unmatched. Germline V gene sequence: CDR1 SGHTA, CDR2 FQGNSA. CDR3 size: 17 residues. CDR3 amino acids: CASSLAGTGGLNSPLHF. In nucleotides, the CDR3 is TGTGCCAGCAGCTTAGCCGGGACAGGGGGCCTTAATTCACCCCTCCACTTT.

In DNA, the CDR3 is TGTGCCAGCAGTTACTCGAAGGTAGCAGGCCAAGAGACCCAGTACTTC. It yields the protein CASSYSKVAGQETQYF. V and J are TRBV6-5 and TRBJ2-4; no clear D gene. The better agreement between TRBJ2-5 and the DNA end casts doubt on the J call. This CDR3 spans 16 amino acids. Germline V gene sequence: CDR1 MNHEY, CDR2 SVGAGI.

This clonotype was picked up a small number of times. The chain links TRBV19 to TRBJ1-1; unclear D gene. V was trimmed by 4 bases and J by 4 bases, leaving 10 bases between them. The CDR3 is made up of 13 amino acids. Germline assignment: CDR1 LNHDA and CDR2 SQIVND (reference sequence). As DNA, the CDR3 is TGTGCCAGTAGTACCGACCCTGCCACTGAAGCTTTCTTT. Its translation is CASSTDPATEAFF. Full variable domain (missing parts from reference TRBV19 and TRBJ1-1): DGGITQSPKYLFRKEGQNVTLSCEQNLNHDAMYWYRQDPGQGLRLIYYSQIVNDFQKGDIAEGYSVSREKKESFPLTVTSAQKNPTAFYLCASSTDPATEAFFGQGTRLTVV.

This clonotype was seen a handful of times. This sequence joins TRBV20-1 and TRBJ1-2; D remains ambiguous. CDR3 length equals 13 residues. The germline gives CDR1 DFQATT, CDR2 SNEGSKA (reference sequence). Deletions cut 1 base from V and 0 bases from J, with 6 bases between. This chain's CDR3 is CSARGGANYGYTF. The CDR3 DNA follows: TGCAGTGCTAGAGGGGGTGCTAACTATGGCTACACCTTC.

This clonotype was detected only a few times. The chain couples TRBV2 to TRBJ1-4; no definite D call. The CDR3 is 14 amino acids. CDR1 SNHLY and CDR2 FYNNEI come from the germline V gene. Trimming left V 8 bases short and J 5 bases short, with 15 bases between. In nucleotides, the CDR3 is TGTGCCAGCGAGCGGAACCAGCCCAATGAAAAACTGTTTTTT. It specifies CASERNQPNEKLFF.

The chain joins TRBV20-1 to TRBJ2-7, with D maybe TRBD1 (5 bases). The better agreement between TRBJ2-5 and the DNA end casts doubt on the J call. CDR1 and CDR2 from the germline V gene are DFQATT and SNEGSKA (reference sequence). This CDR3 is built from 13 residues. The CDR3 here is CSVWAQPGETQYF. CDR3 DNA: TGCAGTGTTTGGGCGCAACCAGGGGAGACCCAGTACTTC.

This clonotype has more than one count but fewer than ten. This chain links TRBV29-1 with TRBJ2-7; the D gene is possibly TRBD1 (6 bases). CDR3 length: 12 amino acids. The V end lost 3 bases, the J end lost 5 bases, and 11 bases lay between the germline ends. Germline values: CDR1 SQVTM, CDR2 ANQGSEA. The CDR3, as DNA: TGCAGCGTTGAGGGGGCGGGCGACGAGCAGTACTTC. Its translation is CSVEGAGDEQYF.

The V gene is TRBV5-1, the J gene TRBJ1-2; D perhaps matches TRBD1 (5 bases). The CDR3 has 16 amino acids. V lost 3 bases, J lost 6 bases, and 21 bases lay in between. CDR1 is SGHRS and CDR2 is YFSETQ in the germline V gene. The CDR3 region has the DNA TGCGCCAGCAGCTCGGAGGGGAGTACCTTCATCCATGGCTACACCTTC. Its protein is CASSSEGSTFIHGYTF.

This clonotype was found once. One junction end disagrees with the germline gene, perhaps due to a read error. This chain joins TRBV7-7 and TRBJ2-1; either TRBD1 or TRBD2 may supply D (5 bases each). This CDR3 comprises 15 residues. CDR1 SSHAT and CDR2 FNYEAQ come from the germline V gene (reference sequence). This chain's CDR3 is CASSHGTASYNERFF. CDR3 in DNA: TGTGCCAGCAGCCATGGGACGGCATCCTACAATGAGCGGTTCTTC.

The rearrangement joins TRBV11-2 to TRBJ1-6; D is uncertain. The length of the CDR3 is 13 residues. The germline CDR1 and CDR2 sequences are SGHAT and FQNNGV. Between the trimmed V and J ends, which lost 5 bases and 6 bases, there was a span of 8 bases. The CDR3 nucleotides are TGTGCCAGCAGCCCTCCCACTAATTCACCCCTCCACTTT. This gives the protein CASSPPTNSPLHF.